The subject of this entry is one T cell receptor beta chain. Antigen unknown. This specimen comes from a study of cytomegalovirus exposure and HLA in healthy donors. In the PCR, 60 Vbeta and 13 Jbeta primers were used. Assay: immunoSEQ multiplex PCR; the TCRdb copy retains only in-frame clones and omits some. The table includes about 300,000 clones, 80% to 90% detected once. Study results and caveats: Presence/absence analyses supposed approximately even sequencing depth among donors. Indistinguishable V segments, including TRBV6-2 and TRBV6-3, were excluded. There were reportedly fewer N-insertions in an Asian-associated ancestry cluster than the approximately 600-donor mean, in a later analysis.

CDR1 SQVTM and CDR2 ANQGSEA come from the germline V gene. The CDR3 covers 14 residues. Trimming took 5 bases from V and 4 from J; bases not matched to a gene: 3. The sample consisted of PBMCs. The source is a man aged 35-49 years in good health and CMV-seropositive. V gene TRBV29-1 combines with J gene TRBJ2-5, with 14 bases lining up with TRBD2. The CDR3 here is CSVRLAGGLETQYF. The DNA of the CDR3 is TGCAGCGTTAGACTAGCGGGAGGGTTAGAGACCCAGTACTTC.